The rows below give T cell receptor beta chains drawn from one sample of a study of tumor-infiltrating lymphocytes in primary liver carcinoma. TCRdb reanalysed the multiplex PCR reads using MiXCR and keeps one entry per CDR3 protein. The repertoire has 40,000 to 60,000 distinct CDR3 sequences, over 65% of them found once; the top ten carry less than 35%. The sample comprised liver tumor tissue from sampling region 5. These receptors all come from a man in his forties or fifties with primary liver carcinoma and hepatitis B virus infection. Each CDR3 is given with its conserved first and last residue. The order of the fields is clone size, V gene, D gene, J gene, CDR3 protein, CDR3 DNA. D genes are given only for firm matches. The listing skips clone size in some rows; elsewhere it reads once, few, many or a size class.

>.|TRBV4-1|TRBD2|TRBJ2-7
CASSATSGSGSGEHYF
TGCGCCAGCAGCGCGACTAGCGGGTCCGGCTCGGGGGAGCACTACTTC
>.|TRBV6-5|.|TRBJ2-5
CASSFRGTKETQYF
TGTGCCAGCAGCTTTAGGGGGACGAAGGAGACCCAGTACTTC
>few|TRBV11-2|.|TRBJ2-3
CASRKPWSDTQYF
TGTGCCAGTAGAAAACCTTGGTCGGATACGCAGTATTTT
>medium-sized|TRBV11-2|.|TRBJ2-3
CASSLIQEGDTQYF
TGTGCCAGCAGCTTAATCCAGGAGGGGGATACGCAGTATTTT
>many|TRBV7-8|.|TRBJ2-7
CASSLDSEDYEQYF
TGTGCCAGCAGCCTTGACAGCGAAGACTACGAGCAGTACTTC
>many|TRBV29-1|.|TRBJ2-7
CSVEGPPSYEQYF
TGCAGCGTGGAGGGGCCCCCGTCCTACGAGCAGTACTTC
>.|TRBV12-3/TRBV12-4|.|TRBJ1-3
CASALSGSTGNTIYF
TGTGCCAGTGCCTTGAGTGGGAGTACTGGAAACACCATATATTTT
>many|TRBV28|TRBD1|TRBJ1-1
CASSTQGREAFF
TGTGCCAGCAGTACACAGGGGAGGGAAGCTTTCTTT
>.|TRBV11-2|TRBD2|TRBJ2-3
CASSLTTSGGAGRDKQYF
TGTGCCAGCAGCTTGACTACTAGCGGGGGGGCGGGGCGAGATAAGCAGTATTTT
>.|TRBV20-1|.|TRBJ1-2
CSARTSAYGYTF
TGCAGTGCTAGAACGAGCGCCTATGGCTACACCTTC
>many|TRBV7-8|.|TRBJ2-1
CASSFDDEQFF
TGTGCCAGCAGCTTCGACGATGAGCAGTTCTTC
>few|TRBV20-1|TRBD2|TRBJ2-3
CSASSAGGSTDTQYF
TGCAGTGCTAGTAGCGCGGGAGGGTCCACAGATACGCAGTATTTT
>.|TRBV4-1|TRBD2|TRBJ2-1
CASSQSGTRSDNEQFF
TGTGCCAGCAGCCAATCCGGGACTAGAAGTGACAATGAGCAGTTCTTC
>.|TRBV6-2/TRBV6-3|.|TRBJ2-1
CASSYDSSGSYNEWFF
TGTGCCAGCAGTTACGATAGTAGCGGTTCCTACAATGAGTGGTTCTTC
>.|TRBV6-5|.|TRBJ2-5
CASSRLQGLGETQCF
TGTGCCAGCAGTCGACTACAGGGATTGGGAGAGACACAGTGCTTC
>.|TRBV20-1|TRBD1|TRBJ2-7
CSARGTGGYEQYF
TGCAGTGCTAGGGGGACAGGGGGCTACGAGCAGTACTTC
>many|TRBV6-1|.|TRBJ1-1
CASSLALPEAFF
TGTGCCAGCAGCCTCGCCCTTCCTGAAGCTTTCTTT
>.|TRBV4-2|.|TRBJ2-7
CASNQAITNGTEQYF
TGTGCCAGCAACCAAGCGATAACTAACGGGACCGAGCAGTACTTC
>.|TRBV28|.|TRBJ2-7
CASAGIFTYEQYF
TGTGCCAGTGCCGGGATTTTCACCTACGAGCAGTACTTC
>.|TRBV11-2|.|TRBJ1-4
CASSVDPRDGRSNEKLFF
TGTGCCAGCAGCGTCGACCCCCGGGACGGGAGATCTAATGAAAAACTGTTTTTT
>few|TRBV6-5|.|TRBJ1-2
CASSYLRGGRENGNTF
TGTGCCAGCAGTTACCTGAGGGGGGGCAGGGAAAATGGCAACACCTTC
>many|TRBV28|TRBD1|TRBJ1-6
CASRKQGSLGRPLHF
TGTGCCAGCAGAAAACAGGGGTCGCTTGGACGGCCCCTCCACTTT
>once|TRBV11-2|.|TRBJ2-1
CASSPEYNEQLF
TGTGCCAGCAGCCCGGAATACAATGAGCAGCTATTC
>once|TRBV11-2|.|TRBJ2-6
CTSTLSRGREANVLTF
TGTACCAGCACCTTATCGCGGGGAAGAGAGGCCAACGTCCTGACTTTC
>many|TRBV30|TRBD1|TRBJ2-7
CAWSFGTGGSYEQYF
TGTGCCTGGAGTTTTGGGACAGGGGGCTCCTACGAGCAGTACTTC
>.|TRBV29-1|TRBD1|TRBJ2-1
CGVVGQGPFDEQFF
TGTGGCGTTGTTGGACAGGGACCTTTCGATGAGCAGTTCTTC
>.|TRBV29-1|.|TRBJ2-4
CSVELRGLGSIKYF
TGCAGCGTTGAACTAAGGGGCCTCGGCAGCATTAAGTACTTC
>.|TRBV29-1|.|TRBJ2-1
CSVPLPLNNEQFF
TGCAGCGTTCCACTTCCCCTGAACAATGAGCAGTTCTTC
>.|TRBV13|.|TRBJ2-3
CASSLDSWGPDTQYF
TGTGCCAGCAGCTTAGACAGTTGGGGGCCAGATACGCAGTATTTT
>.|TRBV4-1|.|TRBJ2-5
CASNQDPSAGAQYF
TGTGCCAGTAACCAAGACCCTTCAGCTGGGGCCCAGTACTTC
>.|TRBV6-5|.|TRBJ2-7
CATSRASGYEKYF
TGTGCCACCAGCCGCGCGAGCGGCTACGAGAAGTACTTC
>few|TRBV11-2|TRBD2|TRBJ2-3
CASSHTSGFEGAQYF
TGTGCCAGCAGCCACACTAGCGGCTTCGAGGGTGCCCAGTATTTT
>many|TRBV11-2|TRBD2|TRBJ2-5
CASSDPGTSGTETQYF
TGTGCCAGCAGCGACCCCGGGACTAGCGGGACCGAGACCCAGTACTTC
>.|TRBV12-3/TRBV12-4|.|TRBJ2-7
CASRPRGGGSYKQYF
TGTGCCAGCAGGCCACGAGGAGGGGGGAGCTACAAGCAATACTTC
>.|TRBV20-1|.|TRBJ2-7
CSAKKTVIYEQYF
TGCAGTGCTAAAAAGACAGTCATCTACGAGCAGTACTTC
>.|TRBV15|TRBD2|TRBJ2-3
CATSRGEGKGTDTQYF
TGTGCCACCAGCAGAGGGGAGGGGAAGGGCACAGATACGCAGTATTTT
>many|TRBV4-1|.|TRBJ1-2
CASSQLTVPHYGYTF
TGCGCCAGCAGCCAACTAACCGTACCCCACTATGGCTACACCTTC
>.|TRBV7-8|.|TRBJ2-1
CASRPANGSYNEHFF
TGTGCCAGCAGACCGGCAAACGGTTCCTACAATGAGCACTTCTTC
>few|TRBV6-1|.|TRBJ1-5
CASSAETGVEPQHF
TGTGCCAGCAGTGCGGAGACTGGTGTTGAACCCCAGCATTTT
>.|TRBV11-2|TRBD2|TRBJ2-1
CASSSRLSGRIYNQFF
TGTGCCAGCAGCTCGCGCCTCAGCGGGAGGATCTATAATCAGTTCTTC
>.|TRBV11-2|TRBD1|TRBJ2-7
CASISTGGKYEQYF
TGTGCCAGCATCTCAACAGGGGGCAAGTACGAGCAGTACTTC
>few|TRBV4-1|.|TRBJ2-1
CTSSQDPGPHNEPFF
TGCACCAGCAGCCAAGATCCCGGCCCACACAATGAGCCGTTCTTC
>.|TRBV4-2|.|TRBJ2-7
CATTGLTGVYESNEQYF
TGTGCCACTACTGGACTAACGGGAGTTTATGAGTCCAACGAGCAGTACTTC